This T cell receptor (beta chain) emerged from a study of shared clonotypes between healthy human individuals. Study results and limitations: Depth was large, yet rarefaction showed that sorted-subset sequencing was incomplete. Clonotype sharing among donors was expected to depend on sequencing depth.

TCRdb's table, derived via immunoSEQ multiplex PCR, lists solely in-frame clones and lacks some. The sample holds more than 2 million clones, about 93% seen once. About this clone itself: What it binds is not known.

Selected positively for CCR7 and CD45RO-negative, naive CD8 cells excluded terminally differentiated effector memory CD45RA+ cells. Deletions cut 4 bases from V and 7 bases from J, with 17 bases between. Looked up from germline, CDR1 is SGHDN and CDR2 is FVKESK. This CDR3 contains 14 residues. Sequencing was done on a sample of naive CD8+ T cells from PBMCs. The chain couples TRBV14 to TRBJ2-7; perhaps TRBD2 as D (5 bases). The sequence was obtained from a man aged 18 to 29 in good health. Some clones in this sample may be carry-over from other donors' samples. Here the CDR3 reads CASSPTRALKEQYF. CDR3 coding DNA: TGTGCCAGCAGCCCGACGCGGGCCCTAAAGGAGCAGTACTTC.